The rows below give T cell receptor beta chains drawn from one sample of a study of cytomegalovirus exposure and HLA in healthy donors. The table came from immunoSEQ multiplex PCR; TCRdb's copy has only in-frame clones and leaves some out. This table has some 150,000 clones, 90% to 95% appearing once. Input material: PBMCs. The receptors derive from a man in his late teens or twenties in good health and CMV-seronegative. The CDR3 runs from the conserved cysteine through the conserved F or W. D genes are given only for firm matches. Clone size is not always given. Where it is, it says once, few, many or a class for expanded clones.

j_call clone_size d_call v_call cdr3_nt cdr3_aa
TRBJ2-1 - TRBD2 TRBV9 TGTGCCAGCAGCGACCGACTAGCGGGGTACAATGAGCAGTTCTTC CASSDRLAGYNEQFF
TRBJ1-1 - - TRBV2 TGTGCCAGCAGTGAAGGGGGGGTCGGGCGCACTGAAGCTTTCTTT CASSEGGVGRTEAFF
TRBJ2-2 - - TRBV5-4 TGTGCCAGCAGTCGGGACCCGGGGGACACCGGGGAGCTGTTTTTT CASSRDPGDTGELFF
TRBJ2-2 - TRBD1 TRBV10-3 TGTGCCATCAGTGAGGGACAGGGGGCAACCGGGGAGCTGTTTTTT CAISEGQGATGELFF
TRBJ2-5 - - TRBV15 TGTGCCACCAGCAGGGACACCCGCTCCCAAGAGACCCAGTACTTC CATSRDTRSQETQYF
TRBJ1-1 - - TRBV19 TGTGCCAGTAGTATGCGGGGAACTGAAGCTTTCTTT CASSMRGTEAFF
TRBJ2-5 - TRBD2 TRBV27 TGTGCCAGCTCCGGGAGGGCTTGGGAGACCCAGTACTTC CASSGRAWETQYF
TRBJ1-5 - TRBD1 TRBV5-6 TGTGCCAGCAGCAAACGACAGGGGTCGGGCAATCAGCCCCAGCATTTT CASSKRQGSGNQPQHF
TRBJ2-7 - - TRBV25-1 TGTGCCAGCAGTGAATTGGACAGTGGCCCCGCCGGCTCCTACGAGCAGTACTTC CASSELDSGPAGSYEQYF
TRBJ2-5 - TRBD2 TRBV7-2 TGTGCCAGCAGCAAGACTCGGACTAGAGTGGTGGAGACCCAGTACTTC CASSKTRTRVVETQYF
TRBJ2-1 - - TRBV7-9 TGTGCCAGCAGCGGCAGGGTAGACAATGAGCAGTTCTTC CASSGRVDNEQFF
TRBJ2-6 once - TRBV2 TGTGCCAGCCGGCCACGCCCAGGTTCTGGGGCCAACGTCCTGACTTTC CASRPRPGSGANVLTF
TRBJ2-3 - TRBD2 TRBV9 TGTGCCAGCAGCGTCTTCCCTATCGGGACTAGCGGGTTTAGCACAGATACGCAGTATTTT CASSVFPIGTSGFSTDTQYF
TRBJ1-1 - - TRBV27 TGTGCCAGCAGTTCCCGGGGGGCCATGAACACTGAAGCTTTCTTT CASSSRGAMNTEAFF
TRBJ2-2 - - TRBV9 TGTGCCAGCAGCTTTCCGGCCGGGGAGCTGTTTTTT CASSFPAGELFF
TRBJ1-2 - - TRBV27 TGTGCCAGCAGCACCAGGGCCTCTAACTATGGCTACACCTTC CASSTRASNYGYTF
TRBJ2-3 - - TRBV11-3 TGTGCCAGCAGCTCCCTGTTCACAGATACGCAGTATTTT CASSSLFTDTQYF
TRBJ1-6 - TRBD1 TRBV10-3 TGTGCCATCAGTGAGTCGGGGACAGGGAGCTCCTATAATTCACCCCTCCACTTT CAISESGTGSSYNSPLHF
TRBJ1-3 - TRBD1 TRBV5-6 TGTGCCAGCAGCGAGACAGGGGACACCATATATTTT CASSETGDTIYF
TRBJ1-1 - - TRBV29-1 TGCAGCGTCGTAGGAGTTTATAGCACTGAAGCTTTCTTT CSVVGVYSTEAFF
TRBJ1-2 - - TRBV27 TGTGCCAGCAAGCAAATCGGACAGAACGACTATGGCTACACCTTC CASKQIGQNDYGYTF
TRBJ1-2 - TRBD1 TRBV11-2 TGTGCCAGCAGCTTAGGGACAGGGGATGGCTACACCTTC CASSLGTGDGYTF